The 22 T cell receptor beta chains presented below share a single source sample, sequenced in a study of Ad26.COV2.S vaccination and SARS-CoV-2 variants. Treatment specified: about 20 received Ad26.COV2.S at low or high dose, single or two shots; about five received placebo; per-sample allocation not given. The study sampled participants on day 63 after the first vaccine or placebo injection. The method was immunoSEQ multiplex PCR; TCRdb's version includes in-frame clones alone and lacks a portion of them. Of some 480,000 clones listed, 87% are singletons. The sample consisted of peripheral blood, taken in a trial of Ad26.COV2.S vaccine versus placebo. The receptors originated from a person between 18 and 60 years old who received the Ad26.COV2.S COVID-19 vaccine or a placebo.

This rearrangement joins TRBV29-1 to TRBJ2-7; 7 bases agree with TRBD1. The V segment lost 3 bases and the J segment 4 bases; nucleotides outside the gene matches: 6. CDR1 SQVTM and CDR2 ANQGSEA come from the germline V gene. The CDR3 length is 13 residues. CDR3 amino acids: CSVEGDSGYEQYF. CDR3 DNA sequence: TGCAGCGTTGAGGGGGACAGTGGTTACGAGCAGTACTTC.

This chain joins TRBV19 and TRBJ1-6; maybe TRBD1 (5 bases). The V gene lost 3 bases and the J gene lost 13 bases, with 13 bases spanning the gap. The CDR3 has 13 residues. The germline gives CDR1 LNHDA, CDR2 SQIVND (reference sequence). The CDR3 here is CASSIVPGRPLHF. The CDR3 DNA reads as TGTGCCAGTAGTATCGTACCGGGGCGGCCCCTCCACTTT.

The chain combines TRBV7-6 with TRBJ2-2, with D perhaps assigned TRBD1 or TRBD2 (7 bases each). The germline V gene has CDR1 SGHVS and CDR2 FNYEAQ. The V gene lost 5 bases and the J gene lost 7 bases, with 17 bases spanning the gap. The CDR3 totals 15 residues. The CDR3 loop is CASSQPGGGGGELFF. In DNA, the CDR3 is TGTGCCAGCAGCCAGCCAGGGGGGGGCGGCGGGGAGCTGTTTTTT.

The chain couples TRBV19 to TRBJ1-4, with TRBD1 matching over 9 bases. The CDR3 contains 15 residues. Germline V gene sequence: CDR1 LNHDA, CDR2 SQIVND (reference sequence). J gave up 5 bases and V 4 bases, and 5 bases lay outside the gene matches. Written as DNA, the CDR3 is TGTGCCAGTAGTAGGACAGGGGCGGCAAATGAAAAACTGTTTTTT. The encoded protein is CASSRTGAANEKLFF.

The chain couples TRBV2 to TRBJ2-5; 15 bases map to TRBD2. The CDR3 totals 13 residues. CDR1 is SNHLY, CDR2 FYNNEI, per germline. With V trimmed by 6 bases and J by 7 bases, 0 bases remained unmatched. In DNA form, the CDR3 reads TGTGCCAGCAGGGGACTAGCGGGAGGGACCCAGTACTTC. It codes for CASRGLAGGTQYF.

The chain has TRBV30 and TRBJ1-5; D gene ambiguous. This CDR3 has 15 amino acids. Germline lookup yields CDR1 GTSNPN and CDR2 SVGIG (reference sequence). V lost 3 bases and J lost 6, with 18 bases in between. The CDR3 nucleotides are TGTGCCTGGAGCCAGAAGGGAGCTCTCAGTCAGCCCCAGCATTTT. Translating it yields CAWSQKGALSQPQHF.

This sequence joins TRBV14 and TRBJ2-1; D perhaps matches TRBD1 (6 bases). Trimming cost V 3 bases and J 10 bases, with 7 bases left between them. This CDR3 is 11 amino acids long. Germline loops: CDR1 SGHDN, CDR2 FVKESK. CDR3 sequence (DNA): TGTGCCAGCAGCCAGGGGGCGGAGCAGTTCTTC. This sequence encodes CASSQGAEQFF.

The chain uses TRBV30 and TRBJ1-2; D not certain. The CDR3 has 10 amino acids. Germline V gene lookup returns CDR1 GTSNPN and CDR2 SVGIG (reference sequence). Trimming stripped 5 bases from V and 8 bases from J, with 9 bases between. This chain's CDR3 is CAWEGKGYTF. In DNA form, the CDR3 reads TGTGCCTGGGAAGGGAAGGGCTACACCTTC.

V is TRBV4-2 and J is TRBJ2-3; 14 bases map to TRBD2. This CDR3 comprises 23 residues. Germline CDR1 and CDR2: LGHNA and YNFKEQ. Trimming cost V 4 bases and J 3 bases; bases outside gene matches: 24. For the CDR3, the DNA is TGTGCCAGCAGCCCTCCTTACCCCCACTCAACCGGGACTAGCGGGAGTGGGACAGATACGCAGTATTTT. It specifies CASSPPYPHSTGTSGSGTDTQYF.

This clone was counted once. The chain is built from TRBV30 and TRBJ1-6, with D perhaps TRBD1 (5 bases). Germline CDR1 GTSNPN, CDR2 SVGIG (reference sequence). V was clipped by 5 bases and J by 6 bases, with 11 bases between them. The CDR3 has 13 residues. The CDR3 DNA follows: TGTGCCTGGGGGACGCGTCGTAATTCACCCCTCCACTTT. Translation: CAWGTRRNSPLHF.

This clone was observed a single time. The chain has TRBV6-5 and TRBJ1-3; the D gene is possibly TRBD1 (6 bases). The CDR3 is 12 residues long. CDR1 MNHEY and CDR2 SVGAGI come from the germline V gene. V was pared by 6 bases and J by 4 bases, with 7 bases between. The DNA for the CDR3 is TGTGCCAGCAGACAGGGCGGAAACACCATATATTTT. Protein sequence: CASRQGGNTIYF.

This rearrangement joins TRBV5-6 to TRBJ1-5, with 9 bases aligning to TRBD1. This CDR3 contains 15 residues. V dropped 3 bases and J dropped 2; count of bases not matched to a gene: 3. Germline V gene lookup returns CDR1 SGHDT and CDR2 YYEEEE. The CDR3 reads CASSSRTGGNQPQHF. CDR3 coding DNA: TGTGCCAGCAGCTCCCGGACAGGGGGCAATCAGCCCCAGCATTTT.

The gene calls are TRBV7-8 and TRBJ2-7, with 8 positions matching TRBD1. Unmatched junction bases numbered 14, after V lost 6 bases and J lost 7 bases. Germline V CDR1 and CDR2: SGHVS, FQNEAQ. The CDR3 extends over 15 amino acids. The CDR3 spells CASRGQDVPSREQYF. The CDR3 DNA reads as TGTGCCAGCAGGGGACAGGATGTCCCCTCTAGAGAGCAGTACTTC.

V gene TRBV30 combines with J gene TRBJ1-3; 8 nucleotides align to TRBD1. CDR1 and CDR2 from the germline V gene are GTSNPN and SVGIG (reference sequence). V was pared by 8 bases and J by 0 bases, with 6 bases of the junction left unmatched. The CDR3 is made up of 14 amino acids. The CDR3 DNA reads as TGTGCCGTGACAGGGGCCAACTCTGGAAACACCATATATTTT. Protein sequence: CAVTGANSGNTIYF.

The chain links TRBV7-9 to TRBJ2-1; 11 bases line up with TRBD2. This CDR3 has 15 amino acids. Germline V CDR1 and CDR2: SEHNR, FQNEAQ (reference sequence). V was clipped by 4 bases and J by 10 bases; unmatched bases: 9. The CDR3: CASSSIAGGPGEQFF. CDR3 DNA: TGTGCCAGCAGCTCCATAGCGGGAGGGCCGGGGGAGCAGTTCTTC.

J is TRBJ1-4 and V is TRBV4-3; D remains unclear. V was clipped by 3 bases and J by 4 bases, with 12 bases between them. Germline V gives CDR1 LGHNA, CDR2 YSLEER. There are 15 residues in the CDR3. As DNA, the CDR3 is TGCGCCAGCAGCCAGTACACCTGGGGTAATGAAAAACTGTTTTTT. Translating it yields CASSQYTWGNEKLFF.

This clone was recorded a few times. In DNA, the CDR3 is TGTGCCAGCAGCAACCGGGACCTCTATGGCTACACCTTC. Residues: CASSNRDLYGYTF. This chain uses TRBV5-4 with TRBJ1-2; D perhaps matches TRBD1 (5 bases). Germline V CDR1 and CDR2: SGHNT, YYREEE (reference sequence). V lost 4 bases and J lost 4, with 11 bases in between. The CDR3 length is 13 residues.

This chain uses TRBV21-1 with TRBJ2-5; TRBD1, the table's D call, was not compared with the DNA. TRBV21-1 is listed as a pseudogene. The CDR3 extends over 15 amino acids. DNA for the CDR3: TGTGCCAGCAGCCCATTGCCAGGGCTCCAAGAGACCCAGTACTTC. It yields the protein CASSPLPGLQETQYF.

The chain uses TRBV10-3 and TRBJ2-7; a weak D match, TRBD2 (5 bases). The CDR3 contains 16 residues. CDR1 and CDR2 (germline): ENHRY, SYGVKD. The V end was cut by 0 bases, the J end by 3 bases, with 15 bases between. CDR3 DNA sequence: TGTGCCATCAGTGAGTCAGGTACTCCCCGGGGCTACGAGCAGTACTTC. The encoded protein is CAISESGTPRGYEQYF.

The chain has TRBV6-6 and TRBJ2-5; D perhaps matches TRBD1 (5 bases). V lost 8 bases, J lost 4 bases, and 14 bases lay in between. CDR3 length: 13 amino acids. CDR1 is MNHNY, CDR2 SVGAGI, per germline (reference sequence). Here the CDR3 reads CASHVRGGETQYF. CDR3 sequence (DNA): TGTGCCAGCCATGTTAGGGGTGGAGAGACCCAGTACTTC.

The J gene is TRBJ1-2, the V gene TRBV4-3; tentative D call: TRBD1 (6 bases). The germline gives CDR1 LGHNA, CDR2 YSLEER. Deletions cut 1 base from V and 4 bases from J, with 16 bases between. The CDR3 contains 16 residues. The CDR3 sequence: CASSQVAQGSTYGYTF. In DNA form, the CDR3 reads TGCGCCAGCAGCCAAGTTGCACAGGGCTCGACCTATGGCTACACCTTC.

The gene calls are TRBV6-6 and TRBJ1-2, with 7 bases fitting TRBD1. CDR1 is MNHNY and CDR2 is SVGAGI in the germline V gene (reference sequence). J gave up 5 bases and V 2 bases, and 8 bases lay outside the gene matches. This CDR3 contains 15 residues. CDR3 coding DNA: TGTGCCAGCAGTTACCCTGCCGGGACAGATTATGGCTACACCTTC. Translation: CASSYPAGTDYGYTF.